The 14 T cell receptor beta chains reported below all come from one sample, sequenced in a study of blood T cell repertoires in COVID-19. The data were produced by immunoSEQ multiplex PCR, yet TCRdb's version contains in-frame clones alone and is incomplete. The data show 220,000 or so clones, with around 87% seen just once and about 16% held by the top ten. The sequenced sample was PBMCs or T cells enriched from blood (not recorded which). The receptors were sampled from a man under 40 who had been exposed to COVID-19.

This clone has just a few counts. The V and J genes are TRBV15 and TRBJ1-3; D is undetermined. CDR3 length equals 14 residues. Germline V CDR1 and CDR2: LNHNV, YYDKDF (reference sequence). V lost 4 bases and J 6 bases, leaving 13 bases between the germline ends. CDR3 sequence reads: CATSTGSDLNTIYF. Written as DNA, the CDR3 is TGTGCCACCAGCACCGGGTCCGACCTAAACACCATATATTTT.

J is TRBJ1-6 and V is TRBV5-4; no clear D. CDR3 size: 16 residues. CDR1 is SGHNT and CDR2 is YYREEE in the germline V gene (reference sequence). V lost 1 base and J lost 7, with 15 bases in between. CDR3 region: CASSLYLELRNSPLHF. As DNA, the CDR3 is TGTGCCAGCAGCTTGTATCTAGAACTGAGGAATTCACCCCTCCACTTT.

This clone has a single count. The rearrangement joins TRBV7-9 to TRBJ1-6, with unresolved D. V was clipped by 0 bases and J by 8 bases, with 5 bases between them. CDR3 length: 13 amino acids. Germline CDR1 and CDR2: SEHNR and FQNEAQ (reference sequence). Written as DNA, the CDR3 is TGTGCCAGCAGCTTAGCCTCCGATTCACCCCTCCACTTT. It is translated as CASSLASDSPLHF.

This clone was counted once. The V and J genes are TRBV7-9 and TRBJ1-1, with 7 bases that match TRBD1. V lost 5 bases to trimming and J lost 7 bases; unmatched junction nucleotides: 13. This CDR3 has 15 amino acids. Germline-derived CDR1 and CDR2 are SEHNR and FQNEAQ (reference sequence). The CDR3 sequence is CASSDVGGRNYEAFF. In DNA, the CDR3 is TGTGCCAGCAGCGACGTAGGGGGCAGAAATTATGAAGCTTTCTTT.

The chain uses TRBV5-1 and TRBJ2-3; 7 nucleotides agree with TRBD2. After removal of 5 bases from V and 6 bases from J, the junction contained 12 bases not matched to a gene. CDR3 length: 15 amino acids. Germline V gives CDR1 SGHRS, CDR2 YFSETQ. CDR3 residues: CASSSRGDPRDTQYF. The CDR3, as DNA: TGCGCCAGCAGTTCCCGGGGGGACCCTAGGGATACGCAGTATTTT.

The V call is TRBV19, the J call TRBJ1-1; 9 nucleotides align to TRBD1. Germline CDR1 is LNHDA and CDR2 is SQIVND (reference sequence). The CDR3 runs 18 residues. After removal of 5 bases from V and 2 bases from J, the junction contained 15 bases not matched to a gene. This CDR3 reads CASSSGTGRMRNNTEAFF. Here the CDR3 DNA reads TGTGCCAGTAGTTCGGGGACAGGGAGGATGAGGAACAACACTGAAGCTTTCTTT.

The chain joins TRBV5-1 to TRBJ2-3, with 9 bases that match TRBD1. The CDR3 sequence is 16 residues long. Germline lookup yields CDR1 SGHRS and CDR2 YFSETQ. Unmatched junction bases numbered 7, after V lost 5 bases and J lost 0 bases. The CDR3 spells CASRNTGGGSTDTQYF. The CDR3, as DNA: TGCGCCAGCAGAAACACAGGGGGCGGGAGCACAGATACGCAGTATTTT.

The rearrangement links TRBV3-1 (or the pseudogene TRBV3-2) to TRBJ1-1; weak D call: TRBD1 (5 bases). Trimming removed 7 bases at V and 0 bases at J, with 15 bases between. CDR3 length: 15 amino acids. The germline V gene encodes CDR1 LGHDT and CDR2 YNNKEL (reference sequence). CDR3 residues: CASTRPGGMNTEAFF. The CDR3 bases are TGTGCCAGCACCCGTCCGGGGGGAATGAACACTGAAGCTTTCTTT.

This clone was seen a few times. The rearrangement uses TRBV4-3 and TRBJ2-5; 9 bases agree with TRBD1. The CDR3 length is 15 residues. J gave up 2 bases and V 3 bases, and 4 bases lay outside the gene matches. Germline CDR1 LGHNA, CDR2 YSLEER. The CDR3 DNA reads as TGCGCCAGCAGCCACGGGGGGACAGGGCAAGAGACCCAGTACTTC. Translating gives CASSHGGTGQETQYF.

This clone was counted once. The chain is built from TRBV19 and TRBJ1-4; tentatively, D is TRBD1 (6 bases). Trimming removed 7 bases at V and 4 bases at J, with 13 bases between. The CDR3 extends over 14 amino acids. From germline, CDR1 is LNHDA and CDR2 SQIVND (reference sequence). The CDR3 DNA reads as TGTGCCAGTAATACAGGGTCAAGTAATGAAAAACTGTTTTTT. This codes for CASNTGSSNEKLFF.

The count of this clone is one. The chain is built from TRBV3-1 (or the pseudogene TRBV3-2) and TRBJ1-1; 9 bases map to TRBD1. The CDR3 covers 14 residues. Germline lookup yields CDR1 LGHDT and CDR2 YNNKEL (reference sequence). J was trimmed by 6 bases and V by 4 bases; bases with no gene match: 6. CDR3 sequence reads: CASSPRQGGAEAFF. The CDR3 coding sequence is TGTGCCAGCAGCCCCCGACAGGGGGGGGCTGAAGCTTTCTTT.

This chain joins TRBV27 and TRBJ2-1; 10 bases are shared with TRBD1. This CDR3 has 17 amino acids. Germline V gene sequence: CDR1 MNHEY, CDR2 SMNVEV (reference sequence). V lost 3 bases, J lost 7 bases, and 12 bases stayed unmatched. This CDR3 is CASSFHTGTGEGNEQFF. CDR3 sequence (DNA): TGTGCCAGCAGTTTCCATACCGGGACAGGGGAGGGGAATGAGCAGTTCTTC.

This sequence joins TRBV7-2 and TRBJ1-1; 9 bases are shared with TRBD1. Germline V gives CDR1 SGHTA, CDR2 FQGNSA. There are 14 residues in the CDR3. The ends lost 5 bases at V and 3 bases at J; junction bases unmatched: 4. The CDR3 loop reads CASSRDRVDTEAFF. The CDR3 DNA is TGTGCCAGCAGCCGGGACAGGGTTGACACTGAAGCTTTCTTT.

V gene TRBV6-5 combines with J gene TRBJ2-7; tentative D call: TRBD2 (5 bases). V was trimmed by 0 bases and J by 0 bases, leaving 12 bases between them. Germline CDR1 reads MNHEY; CDR2 reads SVGAGI. The CDR3 spans 16 residues. CDR3 bases: TGTGCCAGCAGTTACTCAGGACTCTCGGGCTCCTACGAGCAGTACTTC. This gives the protein CASSYSGLSGSYEQYF.